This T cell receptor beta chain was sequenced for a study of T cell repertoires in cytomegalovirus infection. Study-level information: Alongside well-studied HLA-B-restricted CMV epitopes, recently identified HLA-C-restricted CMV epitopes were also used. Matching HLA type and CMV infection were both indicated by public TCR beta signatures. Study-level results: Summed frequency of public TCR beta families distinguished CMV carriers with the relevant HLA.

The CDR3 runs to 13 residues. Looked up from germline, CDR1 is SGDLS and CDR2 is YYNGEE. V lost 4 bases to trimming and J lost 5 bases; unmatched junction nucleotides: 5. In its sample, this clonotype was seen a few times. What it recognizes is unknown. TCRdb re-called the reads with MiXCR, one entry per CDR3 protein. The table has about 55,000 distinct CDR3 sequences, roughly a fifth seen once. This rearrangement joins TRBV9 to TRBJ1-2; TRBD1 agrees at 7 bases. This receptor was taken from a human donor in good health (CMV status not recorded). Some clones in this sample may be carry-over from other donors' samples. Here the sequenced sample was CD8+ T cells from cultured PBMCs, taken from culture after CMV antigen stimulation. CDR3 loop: CASSQGVGYGYTF. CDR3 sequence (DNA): TGTGCCAGCAGCCAGGGGGTGGGATATGGCTACACCTTC. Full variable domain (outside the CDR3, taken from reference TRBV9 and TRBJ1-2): DSGVTQTPKHLITATGQRVTLRCSPRSGDLSVYWYQQSLDQGLQFLIQYYNGEERAKGNILERFSAQQFPDLHSELNLSSLELGDSALYFCASSQGVGYGYTFGSGTRLTVV.